A single sample gave rise to the 20 T cell receptor beta chains below, sequenced in a study of CD8 T cells in Susac syndrome. An input of roughly 0.45 to 1 ug of RNA was subjected to reverse transcription using random hexamers. TCRdb re-called the immunoSEQ multiplex PCR reads through MiXCR, storing one row per CDR3 protein. In the table there are around 170,000 distinct CDR3 sequences, 90% to 97% of which are singletons. Sample: CD4+ T cells from PBMCs. These receptors were obtained from a human donor with Susac syndrome.

This clonotype was observed once. This chain uses TRBV29-1 with TRBJ1-1; the D is unclear. From germline, CDR1 is SQVTM and CDR2 ANQGSEA. This CDR3 is built from 14 residues. The ends were cut back, 4 bases at V and 5 bases at J, with 17 bases in the middle. The CDR3 spells CSVVLRVLGTEAFF. The CDR3 DNA reads TGCAGCGTTGTTTTGAGGGTTTTGGGGACTGAAGCTTTCTTT.

The J gene is TRBJ2-1, the V gene TRBV6-6; D might be TRBD2 (6 bases). Germline values: CDR1 MNHNY, CDR2 SVGAGI (reference sequence). V lost 6 bases to trimming and J lost 2 bases, with 14 bases between them. The CDR3 is 15 amino acids. As DNA, the CDR3 is TGTGCCAGCAGCAGTGGACGCGGGACCTACAATGAGCAGTTCTTC. Its protein is CASSSGRGTYNEQFF.

The V and J genes are TRBV6-5 and TRBJ2-7, with 10 bases fitting TRBD2. Trimming cost V 5 bases and J 13 bases; bases outside gene matches: 8. Per the germline V gene, CDR1 is MNHEY and CDR2 is SVGAGI. The CDR3 is 12 residues long. DNA of the CDR3: TGTGCCAGCAGTCGAGGACTAGCGGAGCGTTACTTC. It specifies CASSRGLAERYF.

The chain uses TRBV2 and TRBJ2-3, with TRBD2 matching 7 bases. With V trimmed by 0 bases and J by 2 bases, 11 bases remained unmatched. CDR3 length equals 18 residues. CDR1 is SNHLY and CDR2 is FYNNEI in the germline V gene. The DNA for the CDR3 is TGTGCCAGCAGTGAAGCGCGGGTCGGGGGGTTAACCACAGATACGCAGTATTTT. Residues: CASSEARVGGLTTDTQYF.

This clonotype appeared a few times. This sequence joins TRBV6-1 and TRBJ2-5, with unresolved D. Germline CDR1 reads MNHNS; CDR2 reads SASEGT. The CDR3 contains 13 residues. V dropped 5 bases and J dropped 8 bases, with 15 bases sitting between them. The CDR3 bases are TGTGCCAGCAGTAGGGCCACCGAGGTCACCCAGTACTTC. Protein product: CASSRATEVTQYF.

V is TRBV7-8 and J is TRBJ1-2; no clear D gene. The CDR3 extends over 13 amino acids. CDR1 SGHVS and CDR2 FQNEAQ come from the germline V gene. The V gene lost 0 bases and the J gene lost 7 bases, with 9 bases spanning the gap. The CDR3, as DNA: TGTGCCAGCAGCTTAGCGCGTAATAGTGGCTACACCTTC. It encodes CASSLARNSGYTF.

The chain carries TRBV21-1 and TRBJ2-7. TRBV21-1 is annotated as a pseudogene. The CDR3 is 10 residues long. The CDR3: CASRSGEQYF. CDR3 in DNA: TGTGCCAGCAGATCTGGGGAGCAGTACTTC.

CDR3 loop: CASTKRDQEAFF. The CDR3 DNA reads TGTGCCAGCACGAAACGGGATCAAGAAGCTTTCTTT. This chain connects TRBV6-6 to TRBJ1-1; D remains ambiguous. Trimming pared 7 bases from V and 8 bases from J, leaving 14 bases between. The germline gives CDR1 MNHNY, CDR2 SVGAGI (reference sequence). The CDR3 has 12 residues.

CDR3 sequence reads: CSATKQKSLSYEQYF. The DNA for the CDR3 is TGCAGTGCTACGAAACAGAAAAGTCTCTCCTACGAGCAGTACTTC. The chain employs TRBV20-1 and TRBJ2-7, with D uncertain. Germline values: CDR1 DFQATT, CDR2 SNEGSKA (reference sequence). The CDR3 has 15 residues. V lost 4 bases and J 0 bases, leaving 16 bases between the germline ends.

The chain couples TRBV25-1 to TRBJ2-7; the match to TRBD1 covers 8 bases. V gave up 1 base and J gave up 4 bases; unmatched junction bases: 6. Germline values: CDR1 MGHDK, CDR2 SYGVNS. CDR3 size: 15 residues. The DNA of the CDR3 is TGTGCCAGCAGTGAATTTGGTCAGGGGGCGTACGAGCAGTACTTC. Protein: CASSEFGQGAYEQYF.

V and J are TRBV7-3 and TRBJ1-1, with D unresolved. Trimming cost V 3 bases and J 4 bases, with 9 bases left between them. CDR1 SGHTA and CDR2 FQGTGA come from the germline V gene. CDR3 length: 13 residues. The CDR3 sequence: CASSFTQATEAFF. Written as DNA, the CDR3 is TGTGCCAGCAGCTTTACGCAGGCCACTGAAGCTTTCTTT.

This chain uses TRBV5-1 with TRBJ2-2; D is unresolved. Germline CDR1 SGHRS, CDR2 YFSETQ. Trimming cost V 0 bases and J 1 base, with 13 bases left between them. The CDR3 is made up of 17 amino acids. CDR3 sequence (DNA): TGCGCCAGCAGCTTGGTGGTGCAGACCCGGAACACCGGGGAGCTGTTTTTT. Translated, it gives CASSLVVQTRNTGELFF. The variable domain in full, completed from reference TRBV5-1 and TRBJ2-2, reads KAGVTQTPRYLIKTRGQQVTLSCSPISGHRSVSWYQQTPGQGLQFLFEYFSETQRNKGNFPGRFSGRQFSNSRSEMNVSTLELGDSALYLCASSLVVQTRNTGELFFGEGSRLTVL.

The chain has TRBV30 and TRBJ2-3, with a weak D call TRBD1 (6 bases). V was shortened by 4 bases and J by 6 bases, with 8 bases between the two germline ends. CDR1 is GTSNPN, CDR2 SVGIG, per germline (reference sequence). The CDR3 consists of 11 residues. The CDR3 DNA sequence: TGTGCCTGGAATCAGGGGGATACGCAGTATTTT. Encoded protein: CAWNQGDTQYF.

The chain has TRBV5-1 and TRBJ2-7, with a possible D match to TRBD1 (6 bases). Germline CDR1 is SGHRS and CDR2 is YFSETQ. V lost 4 bases, J lost 2 bases, and 10 bases lay in between. This CDR3 contains 13 residues. DNA of the CDR3: TGCGCCAGCAGCGTGGACAGCACCTACGAGCAGTACTTC. Protein: CASSVDSTYEQYF.

The J gene is TRBJ2-7, the V gene TRBV6-5; D perhaps matches TRBD2 (5 bases). CDR1 is MNHEY and CDR2 is SVGAGI in the germline V gene. This CDR3 contains 16 residues. V lost 0 bases to trimming and J lost 4 bases, with 16 bases between them. The CDR3 sequence: CASSYSIPGMSYEQYF. Here the CDR3 DNA reads TGTGCCAGCAGTTACTCGATACCGGGGATGAGTTACGAGCAGTACTTC.

The chain carries TRBV15 and TRBJ2-3; possible D gene TRBD2, 6 bases. CDR3 length: 16 amino acids. V dropped 5 bases and J dropped 0 bases, with 15 bases sitting between them. CDR1 is LNHNV, CDR2 YYDKDF, per germline (reference sequence). The CDR3 sequence is CATSGGLDYSTDTQYF. Here the CDR3 DNA reads TGTGCCACCAGCGGGGGATTGGACTACAGCACAGATACGCAGTATTTT.

The rearrangement uses TRBV3-1 and TRBJ1-1; 8 positions agree with TRBD1. The V and J ends lost 3 bases and 5 bases, in that order; junction bases with no gene match: 11. Germline lookup yields CDR1 LGHDT and CDR2 YNNKEL (reference sequence). There are 16 residues in the CDR3. The CDR3 DNA follows: TGTGCCAGCAGCCACCAAATGACAGGGGTTAAGACTGAAGCTTTCTTT. As protein: CASSHQMTGVKTEAFF.

V and J are TRBV5-4 and TRBJ2-4, with D maybe TRBD1 (6 bases). Germline CDR1 is SGHNT and CDR2 is YYREEE (reference sequence). The CDR3 totals 14 residues. With 2 bases removed from V and 6 bases from J, the gap between germline ends came to 12 bases. CDR3 sequence reads: CASSFGQNRNIQYF. CDR3 sequence (DNA): TGTGCCAGCAGCTTCGGACAGAACAGAAACATTCAGTACTTC.

V and J are TRBV7-3 and TRBJ2-1; D is uncertain. The CDR3 is 18 residues long. V shed 5 bases and J shed 0 bases, with 20 bases lying between them. CDR1 and CDR2 from the germline V gene are SGHTA and FQGTGA. The CDR3 region has the DNA TGTGCCAGCAGCCCCCGGATGGGTAGCCCGAGCTCCTACAATGAGCAGTTCTTC. It encodes CASSPRMGSPSSYNEQFF.

The chain combines TRBV19 with TRBJ1-4; D is possibly TRBD1 (5 bases). Germline V gene sequence: CDR1 LNHDA, CDR2 SQIVND (reference sequence). This CDR3 region has 16 residues. V was pared by 4 bases and J by 5 bases, with 17 bases between. CDR3 amino acids: CASSRLSGRGNEKLFF. The DNA of the CDR3 is TGTGCCAGTAGTAGGCTATCGGGACGAGGGAATGAAAAACTGTTTTTT.